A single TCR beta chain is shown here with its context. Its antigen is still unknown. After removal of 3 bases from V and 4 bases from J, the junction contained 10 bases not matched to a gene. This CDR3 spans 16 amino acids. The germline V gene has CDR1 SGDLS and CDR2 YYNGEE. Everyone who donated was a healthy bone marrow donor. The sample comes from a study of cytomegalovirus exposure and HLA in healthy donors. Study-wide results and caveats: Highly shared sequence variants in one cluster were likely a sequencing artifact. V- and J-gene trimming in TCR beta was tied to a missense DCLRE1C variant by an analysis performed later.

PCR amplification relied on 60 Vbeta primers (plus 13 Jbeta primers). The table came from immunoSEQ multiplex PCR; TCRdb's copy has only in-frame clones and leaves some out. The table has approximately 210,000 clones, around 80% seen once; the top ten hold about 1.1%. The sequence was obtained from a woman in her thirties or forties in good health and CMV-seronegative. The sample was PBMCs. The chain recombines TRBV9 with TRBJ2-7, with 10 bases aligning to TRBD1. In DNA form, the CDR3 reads TGTGCCAGCAGCGCTTCCGGGACAGGGGTTCGGTACGAGCAGTACTTC. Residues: CASSASGTGVRYEQYF. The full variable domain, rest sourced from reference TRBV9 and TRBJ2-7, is DSGVTQTPKHLITATGQRVTLRCSPRSGDLSVYWYQQSLDQGLQFLIQYYNGEERAKGNILERFSAQQFPDLHSELNLSSLELGDSALYFCASSASGTGVRYEQYFGPGTRLTVT.